The rows below give T cell receptor beta chains drawn from one sample of a study of blood T cell repertoires in COVID-19. The repertoire was sequenced with immunoSEQ multiplex PCR; TCRdb's copy has only in-frame clones and lacks some. There are 70,000 to 100,000 clones in the sample; around 87% occur only once, and around 4.7% lies in the top ten. Source material: peripheral blood. These receptors originate from a woman of 80 years or more with active or convalescent COVID-19. The CDR3 runs from the conserved cysteine through the conserved F or W. Fields, in order: J gene, D gene, clone size, V gene, CDR3 protein, CDR3 DNA. The D gene is left open where the match is weak. The listing skips clone size in some rows; elsewhere it reads once, few, many or a size class.

TRBJ1-6 TRBD1 - TRBV6-6 CASSATGAYNSPLHF TGTGCCAGCAGTGCGACAGGGGCCTATAATTCACCCCTCCACTTT
TRBJ1-5 TRBD1 - TRBV19 CASSIPGGLNQPQHF TGTGCCAGTAGTATCCCAGGGGGATTAAATCAGCCCCAGCATTTT
TRBJ2-5 TRBD1 - TRBV6-2/TRBV6-3 CASSYGWTGSHETQYF TGTGCCAGCAGTTACGGGTGGACAGGGAGCCACGAGACCCAGTACTTC
TRBJ1-4 - - TRBV4-2 CASSQYQGSANEKLFF TGTGCCAGCAGCCAATATCAGGGGAGCGCTAATGAAAAACTGTTTTTT
TRBJ2-2 TRBD1 - TRBV7-8 CASSSRTQGDTGELFF TGTGCCAGCAGCTCACGGACCCAGGGGGACACCGGGGAGCTGTTTTTT
TRBJ2-3 TRBD2 once TRBV5-1 CASSFASGSGTDTQYF TGCGCCAGCAGCTTTGCTAGCGGGAGCGGCACAGATACGCAGTATTTT
TRBJ2-1 - - TRBV25-1 CASRFDGQTNYNEQFF TGTGCCAGCAGGTTTGATGGACAGACAAACTACAATGAGCAGTTCTTC
TRBJ1-1 - - TRBV28 CASSLSSVYTEAFF TGTGCCAGCAGTTTATCATCGGTTTACACTGAAGCTTTCTTT
TRBJ2-3 - - TRBV2 CASSEWQGFTDTQYF TGTGCCAGCAGTGAATGGCAGGGGTTCACAGATACGCAGTATTTT
TRBJ2-3 TRBD2 few TRBV20-1 CSASLVAGDTQYF TGCAGTGCTAGTTTAGTAGCGGGAGATACGCAGTATTTT
TRBJ2-4 TRBD1 - TRBV18 CASSQPGQGPAKNIQYF TGTGCCAGCTCACAACCGGGACAGGGCCCTGCCAAAAACATTCAGTACTTC
TRBJ1-3 - - TRBV7-8 CASSLGPDSGNTIYF TGTGCCAGCAGCTTAGGGCCCGACTCTGGAAACACCATATATTTT
TRBJ1-2 - - TRBV18 CASSPPRFRSRGYGYTF TGTGCCAGCTCACCACCTCGATTTCGGTCCCGCGGTTATGGCTACACCTTC
TRBJ2-7 - - TRBV7-2 CASSFGSGSYEQYF TGTGCCAGCAGCTTCGGTAGCGGTTCCTACGAGCAGTACTTC
TRBJ2-7 TRBD2 - TRBV18 CASSPLAGGPYEQYF TGTGCCAGCTCACCACTAGCGGGAGGGCCCTACGAGCAGTACTTC
TRBJ2-2 TRBD2 - TRBV27 CASNPLAGTGELFF TGTGCCAGCAACCCACTAGCGGGCACCGGGGAGCTGTTTTTT
TRBJ1-5 TRBD1 - TRBV9 CASSVDTYGGQANYSNQPQHF TGTGCCAGCAGCGTCGACACCTATGGGGGACAGGCCAACTATAGCAATCAGCCCCAGCATTTT
TRBJ1-3 - once TRBV19 CASSISFVGNTIYF TGTGCCAGTAGTATCAGTTTTGTCGGAAACACCATATATTTT
TRBJ1-1 TRBD1 - TRBV5-4 CASSKTGTTEAFF TGTGCCAGCAGCAAGACAGGGACCACTGAAGCTTTCTTT
TRBJ2-7 TRBD1 once TRBV12-5 CASGLGQGAPREQYF TGTGCTAGTGGTTTGGGACAGGGGGCGCCGCGGGAGCAGTACTTC
TRBJ2-2 - few TRBV7-2 CATSRVGGGELFF TGTGCCACAAGCCGTGTAGGAGGCGGGGAGCTGTTTTTT
TRBJ1-6 TRBD1 - TRBV7-2 CASSLGLKGTGLSSPLHF TGTGCCAGCAGCTTAGGTTTAAAAGGGACAGGCCTTTCTTCACCCCTCCACTTT
TRBJ1-4 - - TRBV19 CASKDLGTNEKLFF TGTGCCAGTAAGGACTTGGGGACTAATGAAAAACTGTTTTTT
TRBJ2-7 - - TRBV30 CAWSVRVLRYYEQYF TGTGCCTGGAGTGTCAGGGTGCTCCGATACTACGAGCAGTACTTC